This TCR beta chain was identified in a study of multiple sclerosis patients with progressive multifocal leukoencephalopathy. For the study at large: Controls were natalizumab-treated multiple sclerosis patients who did not develop PML, sampled longitudinally.

This clone appeared a single time. Germline assignment: CDR1 MNHNS and CDR2 SASEGT. Trimming left V 5 bases short and J 6 bases short, with 9 bases between. This CDR3 is built from 12 residues. The time point is: before natalizumab initiation. Prior interferon beta treatment was universal, and the PML patients were all female. Before the first natalizumab infusion, T0 blood samples were taken. The assay was immunoSEQ multiplex PCR, and TCRdb's table has in-frame clones only and misses some. The sample holds roughly 31,000 clones, around 89% seen once. This TCR was recovered from a human donor with multiple sclerosis. The chain uses TRBV6-1 and TRBJ2-3; D ambiguous. The specimen was PBMCs. This CDR3 is CASSPALDTQYF. In nucleotides, the CDR3 is TGTGCCAGCAGTCCCGCTTTGGATACGCAGTATTTT.